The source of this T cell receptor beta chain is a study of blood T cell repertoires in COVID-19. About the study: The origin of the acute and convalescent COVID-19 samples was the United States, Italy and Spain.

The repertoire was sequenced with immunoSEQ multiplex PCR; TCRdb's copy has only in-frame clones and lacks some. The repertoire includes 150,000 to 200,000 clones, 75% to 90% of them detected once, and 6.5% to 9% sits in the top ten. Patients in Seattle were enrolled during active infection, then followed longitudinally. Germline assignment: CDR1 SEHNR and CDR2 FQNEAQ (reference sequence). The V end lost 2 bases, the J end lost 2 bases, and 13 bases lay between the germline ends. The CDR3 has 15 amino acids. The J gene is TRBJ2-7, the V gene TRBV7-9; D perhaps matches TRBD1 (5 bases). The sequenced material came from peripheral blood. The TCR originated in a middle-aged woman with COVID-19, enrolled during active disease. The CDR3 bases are TGTGCCAGCAGCTTACCGGGCAGGGTCCCCTACGAGCAGTACTTC. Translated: CASSLPGRVPYEQYF.